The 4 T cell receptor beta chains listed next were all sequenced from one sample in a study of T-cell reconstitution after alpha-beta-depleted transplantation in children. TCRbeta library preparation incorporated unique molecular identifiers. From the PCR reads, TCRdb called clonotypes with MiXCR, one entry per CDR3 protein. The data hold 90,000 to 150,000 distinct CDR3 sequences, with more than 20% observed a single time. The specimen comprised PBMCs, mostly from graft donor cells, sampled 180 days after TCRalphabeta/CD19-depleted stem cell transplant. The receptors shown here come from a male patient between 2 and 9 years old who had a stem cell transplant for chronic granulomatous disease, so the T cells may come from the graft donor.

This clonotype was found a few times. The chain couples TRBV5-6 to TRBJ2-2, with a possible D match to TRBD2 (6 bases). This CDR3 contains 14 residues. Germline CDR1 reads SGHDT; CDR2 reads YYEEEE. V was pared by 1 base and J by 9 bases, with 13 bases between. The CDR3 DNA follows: TGTGCCAGCAGCTTGATAGGGAGGAGATGGGAGCTGTTTTTT. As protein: CASSLIGRRWELFF.

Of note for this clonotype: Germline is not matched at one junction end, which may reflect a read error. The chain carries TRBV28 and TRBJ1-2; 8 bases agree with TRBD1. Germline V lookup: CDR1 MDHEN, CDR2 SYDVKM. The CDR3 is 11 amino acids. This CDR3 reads CASSLRTGTEF. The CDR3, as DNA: TGTGCCAGCAGTTTAAGGACAGGGACGGAGTTC.

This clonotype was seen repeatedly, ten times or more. CDR3 amino acids: CASSQLRQGESYEQYF. CDR3 in DNA: TGCGCCAGCAGCCAACTCAGACAGGGAGAAAGCTACGAGCAGTACTTC. The chain employs TRBV5-1 and TRBJ2-7, with 7 bases matching TRBD1. V was pared by 4 bases and J by 3 bases, with 13 bases of the junction left unmatched. CDR1 is SGHRS, CDR2 YFSETQ, per germline. This CDR3 has 16 amino acids.

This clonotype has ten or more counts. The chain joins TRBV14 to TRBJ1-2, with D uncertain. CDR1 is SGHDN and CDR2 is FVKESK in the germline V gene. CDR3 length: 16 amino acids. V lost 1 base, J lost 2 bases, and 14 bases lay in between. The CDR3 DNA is TGTGCCAGCAGCCAAGTTCAGGCAGTCCGGAACTATGGCTACACCTTC. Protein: CASSQVQAVRNYGYTF.